Shown below are 9 T cell receptor beta chains from a single sample sequenced in a study of T-cell memory formation after mild COVID-19. TCRdb itself ran the 5' RACE reads through MiXCR, one entry per CDR3 protein. The table shows more than 250,000 distinct CDR3 sequences, with about 16% occurring only once. The sample comprised PBMCs or a T cell subset sorted from them (not recorded which). The receptors shown here come from a man in his late teens or twenties who had mild COVID-19 (a few samples of this study predate the infection). Cell type and time point are not known.

This clonotype was seen a few times. The V and J genes are TRBV6-2 or TRBV6-3 and TRBJ2-7; 11 bases match TRBD1. Germline V lookup: CDR1 MNHEY, CDR2 SVGEGT. The length of the CDR3 is 15 residues. V lost 6 bases, J lost 4 bases, and 8 bases stayed unmatched. The CDR3 sequence is CASRAGTGGAYEQYV. The CDR3, as DNA: TGTGCCAGCAGAGCCGGGACAGGGGGAGCTTACGAGCAGTACGTC.

This clonotype has ten or more counts. This sequence joins TRBV6-6 and TRBJ2-7; the D gene is possibly TRBD1 (6 bases). Between the trimmed V and J ends, which lost 9 bases and 1 base, there was a span of 10 bases. Per the germline V gene, CDR1 is MNHNY and CDR2 is SVGAGI (reference sequence). There are 12 residues in the CDR3. The DNA for the CDR3 is TGTGCCAGAACAGGGATATCCTACGAGCAGTACTTC. It is translated as CARTGISYEQYF.

This clonotype was observed a few times. The V gene is TRBV4-3, the J gene TRBJ2-5; no firm D call. With 2 bases removed from V and 4 bases from J, the gap between germline ends came to 11 bases. Per the germline V gene, CDR1 is LGHNA and CDR2 is YSLEER. This CDR3 region has 14 residues. This chain's CDR3 is CASSQSAARETQYF. CDR3 DNA: TGCGCCAGCAGCCAATCAGCCGCCCGAGAGACCCAGTACTTC.

This clonotype has just a few counts. The chain carries TRBV4-1 and TRBJ2-3; D could derive from TRBD1 or TRBD2 (5 bases each). V dropped 0 bases and J dropped 1 base, with 11 bases sitting between them. Germline assignment: CDR1 MGHRA and CDR2 YSYEKL. The CDR3 is 16 amino acids. CDR3 nucleotide sequence: TGCGCCAGCAGCCAAGATCGTTCGGGGCGCACAGATACGCAGTATTTT. This encodes CASSQDRSGRTDTQYF.

This clonotype was counted only a few times. The J gene is TRBJ2-3, the V gene TRBV7-2; D is possibly TRBD2 (7 bases). Germline V lookup: CDR1 SGHTA, CDR2 FQGNSA. Trimming pared 1 base from V and 2 bases from J, leaving 28 bases between. CDR3 length equals 21 residues. For the CDR3, the DNA is TGTGCCAGCAGCTTAGGGGGGCCGCTGGGCGGGGGAGCCTTTTACACAGATACGCAGTATTTT. It codes for CASSLGGPLGGGAFYTDTQYF.

This clonotype has a handful of counts. The chain has TRBV6-5 and TRBJ1-2, with TRBD1 as a possible D gene (6 bases). This CDR3 spans 16 amino acids. The germline V gene encodes CDR1 MNHEY and CDR2 SVGAGI. Between the trimmed V and J ends, which lost 6 bases and 1 base, there was a span of 18 bases. DNA of the CDR3: TGTGCCAGCAGAGGGGGATTCGAACAGAATAACTATGGCTACACCTTC. It is translated as CASRGGFEQNNYGYTF.

The CDR3 nucleotides read TGCAGTGCTATTCCGCCGAGCTTCACAGATACGCAGTATTTT. Translation gives CSAIPPSFTDTQYF. This chain joins TRBV20-1 and TRBJ2-3; D is uncertain. V lost 4 bases to trimming and J lost 2 bases, with 13 bases between them. This CDR3 comprises 14 residues. Germline V gives CDR1 DFQATT, CDR2 SNEGSKA (reference sequence).

This clonotype was picked up many times. The chain uses TRBV6-5 and TRBJ2-3; 9 bases align to TRBD2. CDR3 length: 15 residues. Germline V gives CDR1 MNHEY, CDR2 SVGAGI. V was pared by 4 bases and J by 2 bases, with 4 bases of the junction left unmatched. The CDR3 sequence is CASSFLAGITDTQYF. The DNA for the CDR3 is TGTGCCAGCAGTTTTCTAGCGGGAATCACAGATACGCAGTATTTT.

This clonotype occurred many times. J is TRBJ2-7 and V is TRBV7-2; 7 bases match TRBD2. The length of the CDR3 is 14 residues. Per the germline V gene, CDR1 is SGHTA and CDR2 is FQGNSA. V lost 4 bases to trimming and J lost 2 bases; unmatched junction nucleotides: 5. CDR3 sequence: CASSYQTSTYEQYV. CDR3 DNA: TGTGCCAGCAGCTACCAGACTAGCACCTACGAGCAGTACGTC.